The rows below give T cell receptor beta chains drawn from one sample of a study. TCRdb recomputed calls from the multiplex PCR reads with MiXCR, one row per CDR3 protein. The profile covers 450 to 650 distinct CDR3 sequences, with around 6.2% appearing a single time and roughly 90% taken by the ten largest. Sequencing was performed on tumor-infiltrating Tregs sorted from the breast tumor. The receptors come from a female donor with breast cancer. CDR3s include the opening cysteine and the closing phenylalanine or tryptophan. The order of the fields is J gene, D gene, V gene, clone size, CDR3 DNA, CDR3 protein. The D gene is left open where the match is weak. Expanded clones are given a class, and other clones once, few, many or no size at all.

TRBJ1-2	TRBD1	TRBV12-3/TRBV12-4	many	TGTGCCAGCAGTCGGGACAGGCGAGGTCCTGAGGGCTACACCTTC	CASSRDRRGPEGYTF
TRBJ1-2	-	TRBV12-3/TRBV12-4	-	TGTGCCAGCAGTCCATCTGCAGGGTTGGGCTACACCTTC	CASSPSAGLGYTF
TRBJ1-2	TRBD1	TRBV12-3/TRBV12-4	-	TGTGCCAGCAGGGTCTTGGGACAGGAGTTCGGCTACACCTTC	CASRVLGQEFGYTF
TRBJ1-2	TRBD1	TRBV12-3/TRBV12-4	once	TGTGCCAGCAGCGTGGGACAGGGCTATGGCTACACCTTC	CASSVGQGYGYTF
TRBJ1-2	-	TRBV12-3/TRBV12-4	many	TGTGCCAGCAGACCTACAGGCTATGGCTACACCTTC	CASRPTGYGYTF
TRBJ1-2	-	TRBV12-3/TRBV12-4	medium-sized	TGTGCCAGCAGTTTCTCCAGGGCTAACTATGGCTACACCTTC	CASSFSRANYGYTF
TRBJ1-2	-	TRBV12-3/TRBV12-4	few	TGTGCCAGCAGTGGAGCAAACTATGGCTACACCTTC	CASSGANYGYTF
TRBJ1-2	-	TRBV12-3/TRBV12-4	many	TGTGCCAGCAGTTTCGCAGGGGAGGGCTATGGCTACACCTTC	CASSFAGEGYGYTF
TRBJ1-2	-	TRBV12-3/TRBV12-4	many	TGTGCCAGCAGGCTTCAAGGACGGAGGGTGGATGGCTACACCTTC	CASRLQGRRVDGYTF
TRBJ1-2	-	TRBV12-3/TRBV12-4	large	TGTGCCAGCAGTACCAGGGTTGATGGCTACACCTTC	CASSTRVDGYTF
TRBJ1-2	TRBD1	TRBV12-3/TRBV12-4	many	TGTGCCAGCAGTTTGTCTAGGACAGGGCAGGGCTACACCTTC	CASSLSRTGQGYTF
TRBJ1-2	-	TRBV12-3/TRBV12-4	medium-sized	TGTGCCAGCACTAAGAGGGGCATCTATGGCTACACCTTC	CASTKRGIYGYTF
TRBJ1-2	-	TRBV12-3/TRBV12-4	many	TGTGCCAGCAGTTTTGAGGCTAACTATGGCTACACCTTC	CASSFEANYGYTF
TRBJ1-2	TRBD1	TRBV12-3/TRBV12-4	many	TGTGCCAGCAGTACAGGGGCGAGGGCTAACTATGGCTACACCTTC	CASSTGARANYGYTF
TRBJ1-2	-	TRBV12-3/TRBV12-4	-	TGTGCCAGCAGTTTATCCGCCAGGGGAGGTGGCTACACCTTC	CASSLSARGGGYTF
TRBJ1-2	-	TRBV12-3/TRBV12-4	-	TGTGCCAGCAGTTTAGGGGCGGGCCAATATGGCTACACCTTC	CASSLGAGQYGYTF
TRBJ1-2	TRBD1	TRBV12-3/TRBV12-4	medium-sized	TGTGCCAGCAGTTCTGACAGGGACTTAGCTAACTATGGCTACACCTTC	CASSSDRDLANYGYTF
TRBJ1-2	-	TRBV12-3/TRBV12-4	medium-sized	TGTGCCAGCAGCGGCAGGGTCTCGGGCTACACCTTC	CASSGRVSGYTF
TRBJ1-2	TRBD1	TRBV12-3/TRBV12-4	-	TGTGCCAGCAGCACCGGGACAGAATTAGGCTACACCTTC	CASSTGTELGYTF
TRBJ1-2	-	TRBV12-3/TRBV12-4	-	TGTGCCAGCAGACAGGACAATAGCTATGGCTACACCTTC	CASRQDNSYGYTF
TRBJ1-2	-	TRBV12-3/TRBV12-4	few	TGTGCCAGCAGTTTACATAGTCCTCTGGGATCTAACTATGGCTACACCTTC	CASSLHSPLGSNYGYTF
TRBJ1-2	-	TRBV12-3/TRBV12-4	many	TGTGCCAGCAGTGCACAGGGATACTATGGCTACACCTTC	CASSAQGYYGYTF
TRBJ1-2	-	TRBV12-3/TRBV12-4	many	TGTGCCAGCAGTTTTCACAGGGACTATGGCTACACCTTC	CASSFHRDYGYTF
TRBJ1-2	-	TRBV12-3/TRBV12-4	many	TGTGCCAGCAGTTTACGGCGGGACTATGGCTACACCTTC	CASSLRRDYGYTF
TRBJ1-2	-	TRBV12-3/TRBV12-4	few	TGTGCCAGCAGTTTACGCTATGGCTACACCTTC	CASSLRYGYTF
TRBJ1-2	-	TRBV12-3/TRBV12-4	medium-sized	TGTGCCAGCAGTTTGGGGACAAGGAGGGGCTACACCTTC	CASSLGTRRGYTF
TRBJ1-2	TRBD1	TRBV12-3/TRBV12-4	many	TGTGCCAGCCACAGGGGCGCGGGCTATGGCTACACCTTC	CASHRGAGYGYTF
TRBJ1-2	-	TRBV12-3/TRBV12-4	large	TGTGCCAGCAGTTTATTATGGACCTATACTAACTATGGCTACACCTTC	CASSLLWTYTNYGYTF
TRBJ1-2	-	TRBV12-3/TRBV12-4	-	TGTGCCAGCAGTTCCCGGGTAACAGGACTCGATGGCTACACCTTC	CASSSRVTGLDGYTF
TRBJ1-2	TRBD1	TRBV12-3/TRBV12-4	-	TGTGCCAGCAGCCGACAGGGCGGCTACACCTTC	CASSRQGGYTF
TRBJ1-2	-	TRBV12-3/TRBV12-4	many	TGTGCCAGCAGTGGACAGATCTACTGCTACACCTTC	CASSGQIYCYTF
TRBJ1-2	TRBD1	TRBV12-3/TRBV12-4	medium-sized	TGTGCCAGCAGTTCCGACAGGGCAGGGACTAACTATGGCTACACCTTC	CASSSDRAGTNYGYTF
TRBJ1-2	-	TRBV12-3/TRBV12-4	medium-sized	TGTGCCAGCAGTTTGAGGGCTAACTATGGCTACACCTTC	CASSLRANYGYTF
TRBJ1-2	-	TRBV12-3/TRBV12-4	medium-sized	TGTGCCAGCACCGGGACGGGGTACTTTGGCTACACCTTC	CASTGTGYFGYTF
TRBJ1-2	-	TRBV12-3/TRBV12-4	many	TGTGCCAGCAGTTTATCGCGTTCAGGGGCGCATGGCTACACCTTC	CASSLSRSGAHGYTF
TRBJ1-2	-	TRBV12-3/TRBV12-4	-	TGTGCCAGCAGGGAAACAGGTCTGTGGGGCTACACCTTC	CASRETGLWGYTF
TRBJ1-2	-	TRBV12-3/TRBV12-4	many	TGTGCCAGCAGTTCTCTGTACAGGGCTGGCTACACCTTC	CASSSLYRAGYTF
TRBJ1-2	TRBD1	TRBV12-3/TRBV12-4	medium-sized	TGTGCCAGCAGTTCCTGGACAGGAAAAGGCTACACCTTC	CASSSWTGKGYTF
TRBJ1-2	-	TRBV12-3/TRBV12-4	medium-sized	TGTGCCAGCAGTTTAGGCGCGGGACGGATCTATGGCTACACCTTC	CASSLGAGRIYGYTF
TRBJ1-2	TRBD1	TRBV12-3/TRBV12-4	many	TGTGCCAGCAGCCTGGGACAGTTAAACTATGGCTACACCTTC	CASSLGQLNYGYTF
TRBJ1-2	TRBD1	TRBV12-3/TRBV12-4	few	TGTGCCAGCACCATGGACAGGGTAGATGCGGGCGGCTACACCTTC	CASTMDRVDAGGYTF
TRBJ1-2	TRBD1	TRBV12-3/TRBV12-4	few	TGTGCCAGCAGCTACAGGGGTATGAATGGCTACACCTTC	CASSYRGMNGYTF
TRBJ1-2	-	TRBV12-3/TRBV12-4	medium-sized	TGTGCCAGCAGTTTAGCGAGAGGCACAAACTATGGCTACACCTTC	CASSLARGTNYGYTF
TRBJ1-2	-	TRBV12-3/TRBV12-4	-	TGTGCCAGCAGTTTAGTCTCTGAAAATGGCTACACCTTC	CASSLVSENGYTF
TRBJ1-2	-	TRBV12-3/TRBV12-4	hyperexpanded	TGTGCCAGCAGTTCCCGGACGGGTTCCTATGGCTACACCTTC	CASSSRTGSYGYTF
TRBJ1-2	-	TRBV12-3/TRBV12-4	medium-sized	TGTGCCAGCAGACCCTCAGGGGAAGTTGGCTACACCTTC	CASRPSGEVGYTF
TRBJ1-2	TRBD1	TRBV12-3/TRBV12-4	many	TGTGCCAGCGGGCGGACAGGGTATAATGGCTACACCTTC	CASGRTGYNGYTF
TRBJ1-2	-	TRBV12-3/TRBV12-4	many	TGTGCCACCCTTGTCGGGGCCGGGGATGGCTACACCTTC	CATLVGAGDGYTF
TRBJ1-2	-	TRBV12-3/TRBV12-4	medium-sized	TGTGCCAGCAGTTTTCGGGGTTCGGATAACTATGGCTACACCTTC	CASSFRGSDNYGYTF
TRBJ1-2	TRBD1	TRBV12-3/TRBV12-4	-	TGTGCCAGCGGAAGGGACAGGAAAGCGGGCTACACCTTC	CASGRDRKAGYTF